A single sample is the source of the 14 T cell receptor beta chains below, sequenced in a study of T cell repertoires in ileal Crohn's disease. The data were produced by immunoSEQ multiplex PCR, yet TCRdb's version contains in-frame clones alone and is incomplete. The data show some 11,000 clones, with about four fifths seen just once and approximately 7% held by the top ten. Documented time point: neoterminal ileum biopsy at postoperative endoscopy, about 6 months after surgery. The sample was ileal tissue. The origin of the receptors is an adult with Crohn's disease.

V is TRBV5-1 and J is TRBJ2-6; 9 bases fit TRBD1. Germline CDR1 reads SGHRS; CDR2 reads YFSETQ. The CDR3 is 20 residues long. J lost 5 bases, V lost 1 base, and 16 bases had no gene match. This CDR3 reads CASSLSIDRDRERWANVLTF. For the CDR3, the DNA is TGCGCCAGCAGCTTGTCCATTGACCGGGACAGGGAAAGGTGGGCCAACGTCCTGACTTTC.

This clone turned up a few times. The same CDR3 arises from other DNA sequences in this sample as well. The chain carries TRBV6-1 and TRBJ1-2; 7 positions agree with TRBD1. V lost 6 bases, J lost 3 bases, and 4 bases stayed unmatched. The length of the CDR3 is 13 residues. CDR1 and CDR2 (germline): MNHNS, SASEGT. CDR3 nucleotides: TGTGCCAGCAGGGTGGGACAGTACTATGGCTACACCTTC. Translating it yields CASRVGQYYGYTF.

The chain joins TRBV25-1 to TRBJ1-2; no firm D call. This CDR3 comprises 15 residues. V lost 6 bases, J lost 1 base, and 15 bases lay in between. Germline assignment: CDR1 MGHDK and CDR2 SYGVNS. The CDR3 spells CASSPAVDGNYGYTF. For the CDR3, the DNA is TGTGCCAGCAGCCCGGCGGTCGACGGTAACTATGGCTACACCTTC.

The CDR3 DNA reads as TGTGCCAGCAGCTTGGGACAGGGAATGGATGGCTACACCTTC. This encodes CASSLGQGMDGYTF. V usage is TRBV5-6 and J usage is TRBJ1-2; TRBD1 matches 7 bases. V lost 0 bases and J lost 6; bases outside the gene matches: 5. The CDR3 extends over 14 amino acids. The V gene's germline CDR1 is SGHDT and CDR2 YYEEEE. The variable domain in full, completed from reference TRBV5-6 and TRBJ1-2, reads DAGVTQSPTHLIKTRGQQVTLRCSPKSGHDTVSWYQQALGQGPQFIFQYYEEEERQRGNFPDRFSGHQFPNYSSELNVNALLLGDSALYLCASSLGQGMDGYTFGSGTRLTVV.

V usage is TRBV30 and J usage is TRBJ1-6; D is unclear. CDR1 GTSNPN and CDR2 SVGIG come from the germline V gene (reference sequence). Trimming took off 0 bases at V and 6 bases at J, with 9 bases between the two ends. This CDR3 spans 14 amino acids. The CDR3 is CAWSVVGGNSPLHF. The CDR3 DNA is TGTGCCTGGAGTGTCGTGGGAGGTAATTCACCCCTCCACTTT.

The chain recombines TRBV5-1 with TRBJ1-3, with D possibly being TRBD1 (5 bases). The CDR3 length is 14 residues. Trimming removed 2 bases from V and 0 bases from J, with 6 bases in between. Per germline, CDR1 SGHRS and CDR2 YFSETQ. The CDR3 DNA follows: TGCGCCAGCAGCTTCCAGGGCTCTGGAAACACCATATATTTT. It codes for CASSFQGSGNTIYF.

The rearrangement uses TRBV18 and TRBJ1-5; D is unclear. CDR3 length: 14 residues. V gave up 1 base and J gave up 6 bases, with 10 bases separating them. Germline V gives CDR1 KGHSH, CDR2 LQKENI. CDR3 bases: TGTGCCAGCTCACCACTTGAGACTTCTCAGCCCCAGCATTTT. Protein product: CASSPLETSQPQHF.

V and J are TRBV6-5 and TRBJ1-4, with D perhaps TRBD1 (5 bases). Per the germline V gene, CDR1 is MNHEY and CDR2 is SVGAGI. The CDR3 loop spans 12 amino acids. V was cut by 4 bases and J by 7 bases, with 7 bases left in between. The CDR3 protein is CASSFQGEKLFF. The DNA for the CDR3 is TGTGCCAGCAGTTTTCAGGGTGAAAAACTGTTTTTT.

The chain is built from TRBV28 and TRBJ2-2; 7 nucleotides agree with TRBD1. The germline V gene has CDR1 MDHEN and CDR2 SYDVKM. The CDR3 has 14 amino acids. V shed 10 bases, J shed 2 bases, and the junction held 7 bases outside the gene matches. This chain's CDR3 is CATKGQLNTGELFF. Here the CDR3 DNA reads TGTGCCACCAAGGGACAGCTTAACACCGGGGAGCTGTTTTTT.

The chain joins TRBV18 to TRBJ2-1, with TRBD1 identical over 8 bases. CDR1 is KGHSH, CDR2 LQKENI, per germline. The CDR3 is 20 amino acids. V dropped 3 bases and J dropped 8; count of bases not matched to a gene: 24. CDR3 sequence (DNA): TGTGCCAGCTCACCCCCTGGGACAGGAGCTACAATGAGCAGTTCTCATGAGCAGTTCTTC. Amino acids: CASSPPGTGATMSSSHEQFF.

V and J are TRBV18 and TRBJ2-5; 12 nucleotides align to TRBD2. With 6 bases clipped from V and 11 bases from J, the junction kept 13 bases outside the gene matches. The CDR3 has 15 residues. Germline V lookup: CDR1 KGHSH, CDR2 LQKENI. This CDR3 reads CASSRQGASGGEQYF. DNA for the CDR3: TGTGCCAGCTCTCGTCAGGGAGCTAGCGGGGGGGAGCAGTACTTC.

The chain links TRBV27 to TRBJ2-1, with D maybe TRBD1 (6 bases). In germline, CDR1 is MNHEY, CDR2 SMNVEV (reference sequence). V was clipped by 4 bases and J by 11 bases, with 12 bases between them. The CDR3 runs to 12 residues. The CDR3 coding sequence is TGTGCCAGCAGTTATCCTCAGGGGCAGCAGTTCTTC. Its protein product is CASSYPQGQQFF.

The chain joins TRBV18 to TRBJ2-3; TRBD2 might be the D (6 bases). Between the trimmed V and J ends, which lost 3 bases and 2 bases, there was a span of 18 bases. This CDR3 has 17 amino acids. Germline lookup yields CDR1 KGHSH and CDR2 LQKENI. The CDR3 here is CASSPYGGEPYTDTQYF. The CDR3 nucleotides are TGTGCCAGCTCACCCTACGGGGGAGAGCCTTACACAGATACGCAGTATTTT.

V is TRBV5-1 and J is TRBJ2-5; 7 nucleotides match TRBD1. The DNA end is a closer match to TRBJ2-7, so the J assignment may be wrong. The CDR3 extends over 14 amino acids. Germline values: CDR1 SGHRS, CDR2 YFSETQ. The CDR3 loop is CASGKGTELGEQYF. The CDR3 DNA reads as TGCGCCAGTGGCAAAGGGACAGAGTTGGGCGAGCAGTACTTC.